This TCR beta chain emerged from a study of blood T cell repertoires in COVID-19. On the study more broadly: There were acute and convalescent COVID-19 samples, and they came from the United States, Italy and Spain.

The table came from immunoSEQ multiplex PCR; TCRdb's copy has only in-frame clones and leaves some out. The sample lists 75,000 to 80,000 clones, around 91% occurring once. The CDR3 has 13 residues. CDR1 and CDR2 (germline): SEHNR, FQNEAQ (reference sequence). V was shortened by 7 bases and J by 0 bases, with 9 bases between the two germline ends. The specimen sequenced was peripheral blood. The TCR originated in a human donor in a cohort sampled during active COVID-19. The V and J genes are TRBV7-9 and TRBJ1-1, with D unclear. CDR3 in DNA: TGTGCCAGCACTACTCGCATGAACACTGAAGCTTTCTTT. Its protein product is CASTTRMNTEAFF.